These 16 T cell receptor beta chains share one sample of origin, sequenced in a study of cytotoxic CD8 clonotypes in ibrutinib-treated CLL. Generated by immunoSEQ multiplex PCR, the TCRdb table keeps only in-frame clones and is missing some. The sample records 300,000 or so clones, 60% to 80% being singletons. The sample in question was PBMCs, obtained after 36 months of ibrutinib treatment. These receptors were obtained from a human donor with chronic lymphocytic leukemia.

The chain employs TRBV4-1 and TRBJ1-6, with 10 bases identical to TRBD1. The CDR3 contains 17 residues. Per the germline V gene, CDR1 is MGHRA and CDR2 is YSYEKL. The V segment lost 1 base and the J segment 8 bases; nucleotides outside the gene matches: 8. The CDR3 coding sequence is TGCGCCAGCAGCCAAGGGCCGGGACAGGGGCCGTATTCACCCCTCCACTTT. Its translation is CASSQGPGQGPYSPLHF.

In this sample, this clone turned up a few times. This chain links TRBV29-1 with TRBJ1-2; no clear D gene. V lost 7 bases and J lost 1, with 10 bases in between. The germline V gene has CDR1 SQVTM and CDR2 ANQGSEA. The CDR3 spans 12 residues. The DNA of the CDR3 is TGCAGCGGTCGTCTCAATAACTATGGCTACACCTTC. Encoded protein: CSGRLNNYGYTF.

V usage is TRBV27 and J usage is TRBJ2-1; no clear D gene. The germline V gene encodes CDR1 MNHEY and CDR2 SMNVEV (reference sequence). The CDR3 loop spans 15 amino acids. The germline V and J ends were trimmed by 2 bases and 2 bases, with 10 bases remaining between them. The CDR3 loop is CASSLNRAPYNEQFF. For the CDR3, the DNA is TGTGCCAGCAGTTTAAATAGGGCTCCCTACAATGAGCAGTTCTTC.

This clone was counted between two and nine times. The V gene is TRBV28, the J gene TRBJ2-2; no clear D gene. V gave up 5 bases and J gave up 2 bases, with 3 bases separating them. The CDR3 loop spans 12 amino acids. Looked up from germline, CDR1 is MDHEN and CDR2 is SYDVKM. The CDR3 region is CASSINTGELFF. CDR3 in DNA: TGTGCCAGCAGTATAAACACCGGGGAGCTGTTTTTT.

This clone was recorded a few times. V and J are TRBV4-1 and TRBJ1-2; no reliable D call. Deletions cut 0 bases from V and 2 bases from J, with 10 bases between. The CDR3 loop spans 15 amino acids. Germline V CDR1 and CDR2: MGHRA, YSYEKL. CDR3 sequence: CASSQDIGANYGYTF. The CDR3 DNA sequence: TGCGCCAGCAGCCAAGATATCGGAGCGAACTATGGCTACACCTTC.

V and J are TRBV14 and TRBJ2-1; 10 nucleotides line up with TRBD2. CDR1 and CDR2 (germline): SGHDN, FVKESK. After removal of 6 bases from V and 9 bases from J, the junction contained 11 bases not matched to a gene. This CDR3 has 15 residues. CDR3 protein: CASSRSLAGPGEQFF. Written as DNA, the CDR3 is TGTGCCAGCAGTCGATCACTAGCGGGGCCGGGTGAGCAGTTCTTC.

The chain recombines TRBV6-1 with TRBJ2-3; D unresolved. Between the trimmed V and J ends, which lost 1 base and 0 bases, there was a span of 14 bases. Germline-derived CDR1 and CDR2 are MNHNS and SASEGT. This CDR3 spans 17 amino acids. The CDR3 spells CASSEVQWGSSTDTQYF. The DNA for the CDR3 is TGTGCCAGCAGTGAAGTTCAGTGGGGATCAAGCACAGATACGCAGTATTTT.

This clone came up a few times. The chain recombines TRBV2 with TRBJ1-2, with a possible D match to TRBD1 (6 bases). The V end was cut by 4 bases, the J end by 7 bases, with 13 bases between. The germline V gene encodes CDR1 SNHLY and CDR2 FYNNEI. The CDR3 length is 13 residues. CDR3 DNA sequence: TGTGCCAGCAGTGGAGACAGGCCGAGTGGCTACACCTTC. Translation gives CASSGDRPSGYTF.

Written as DNA, the CDR3 is TGTGCCAGCAGCTTGGGGCAGGGGCTTGGAAACACCATATATTTT. Protein: CASSLGQGLGNTIYF. V gene TRBV5-5 combines with J gene TRBJ1-3; TRBD1 is a possible D gene (6 bases). Trimming stripped 0 bases from V and 3 bases from J, with 10 bases between. Germline CDR1 is SGHKS and CDR2 is YYEKEE (reference sequence). The CDR3 totals 15 residues. The whole variable domain, remainder taken from reference TRBV5-5 and TRBJ1-3, is DAGVTQSPTHLIKTRGQQVTLRCSPISGHKSVSWYQQVLGQGPQFIFQYYEKEERGRGNFPDRFSARQFPNYSSELNVNALLLGDSALYLCASSLGQGLGNTIYFGEGSWLTVV.

The rearrangement joins TRBV29-1 to TRBJ2-3, with 7 nucleotides matching TRBD2. Germline V CDR1 and CDR2: SQVTM, ANQGSEA. The CDR3 runs 14 residues. V trimming: 6 bases; J trimming: 0 bases; junction bases outside the gene matches: 6. In DNA, the CDR3 is TGCAGCGTGAGCACTAGCGAGAGCACAGATACGCAGTATTTT. It encodes CSVSTSESTDTQYF.

V and J are TRBV29-1 and TRBJ2-7; 11 nucleotides match TRBD1. After removal of 6 bases from V and 2 bases from J, the junction contained 6 bases not matched to a gene. CDR1 SQVTM and CDR2 ANQGSEA come from the germline V gene. This CDR3 region has 14 residues. The CDR3 sequence: CSVAGQGVTYEQYF. The CDR3 DNA sequence: TGCAGCGTCGCGGGACAGGGGGTAACCTACGAGCAGTACTTC.

V usage is TRBV19 and J usage is TRBJ2-6; D gene ambiguous. CDR1 is LNHDA and CDR2 is SQIVND in the germline V gene (reference sequence). The V end was cut by 3 bases, the J end by 0 bases, with 0 bases between. This CDR3 is 13 amino acids long. As DNA, the CDR3 is TGTGCCAGTAGTATCTCTGGGGCCAACGTCCTGACTTTC. Protein product: CASSISGANVLTF.

V gene TRBV10-1 combines with J gene TRBJ2-3; D is perhaps TRBD2 (6 bases). V was clipped by 3 bases and J by 3 bases, with 16 bases between them. CDR3 length: 16 residues. CDR1 is WNHNN and CDR2 is SYGVQD in the germline V gene (reference sequence). The DNA of the CDR3 is TGCGCCAGCAGTGACCCTCGGAGGGGTGGGACAGATACGCAGTATTTT. Its protein is CASSDPRRGGTDTQYF.

This clone was found once. The chain uses TRBV7-6 and TRBJ2-5; 8 nucleotides line up with TRBD2. Germline trimming cut 5 bases from V and 9 bases from J; bases unmatched to any gene: 14. This CDR3 is 15 amino acids long. The V gene's germline CDR1 is SGHVS and CDR2 FNYEAQ. The CDR3 DNA sequence: TGTGCCAGCAGCCGGGAGCGGGGGTCACTCCAAGCCCAGTACTTC. It specifies CASSRERGSLQAQYF.

This rearrangement joins TRBV25-1 to TRBJ2-7, with D tentatively TRBD1 (5 bases). This CDR3 has 14 residues. Germline CDR1 reads MGHDK; CDR2 reads SYGVNS. V was clipped by 2 bases and J by 3 bases, with 11 bases between them. In DNA form, the CDR3 reads TGTGCCAGCAGTGAAGAAGGGGCTCTCTACGAGCAGTACTTC. As protein: CASSEEGALYEQYF.

V and J are TRBV4-1 and TRBJ2-7, with no clear D. The CDR3 runs 13 residues. Germline CDR1 reads MGHRA; CDR2 reads YSYEKL. The V end was cut by 4 bases, the J end by 7 bases, with 14 bases between. The CDR3: CASSLWVAEEQYF. Here the CDR3 DNA reads TGCGCCAGCAGCCTCTGGGTAGCAGAAGAGCAGTACTTC.